This T cell receptor beta chain was profiled in a study of T cells in Graves' hyperthyroidism and ophthalmopathy. This clonotype was found many times. TCR beta CDR3 region amplification was performed from RNA transcripts. When the TCR CDR3 underwent first-round RT-PCR, the HTBI primer set was used. Via MiXCR, TCRdb re-called the multiplex PCR reads, giving one row per CDR3 protein. The table has around 430,000 distinct CDR3 sequences, 15% seen once. The source of this sequence is a woman under 40 with Graves' hyperthyroidism. The sequenced sample consisted of blood.

The CDR3 loop reads CASSQAKGPNTEAFF. CDR3 DNA: TGTGCCAGCAGCCAAGCTAAGGGACCTAACACTGAAGCTTTCTTT. The chain recombines TRBV3-1 with TRBJ1-1, with a weak D call TRBD1 (5 bases). This CDR3 is 15 amino acids long. CDR1 is LGHDT and CDR2 is YNNKEL in the germline V gene (reference sequence). Trimming cost V 1 base and J 2 bases, with 11 bases left between them.